The clone carrying this T cell receptor (beta chain) has just a few counts. Its antigen remains unknown. Then a second PCR, running roughly 7 to 11 cycles, was carried out with a sample-barcoded 5' primer and a J-beta primer mix. Each TCR beta cDNA got a 12-nucleotide random molecular identifier. TCRdb redid the calling of the 5' RACE reads with MiXCR, one entry per CDR3 protein. In the table there are around 780,000 distinct CDR3 sequences, roughly 50% of which are singletons. This entry comes from a study of blood T cells in healthy people across ages. Losses at the gene ends were 5 bases for V and 2 bases for J; bases not matched to a gene: 4. The CDR3 contains 15 residues. Study-wide results and caveats: Naive CD4+ cell counts and diversity both ran higher in long-lived than in aged donors.

This chain connects TRBV12-3 or TRBV12-4 to TRBJ2-3; 10 bases line up with TRBD2. Sequenced material: blood. The receptor was isolated from a man aged 35 to 55 in good health. This CDR3 reads CASSPSGRNTDTQYF. DNA of the CDR3: TGTGCCAGCAGTCCTAGCGGGAGAAACACAGATACGCAGTATTTT.